The 8 T cell receptor beta chains below all came from one sample that was sequenced in a study of blood T cell repertoires in COVID-19. The data were produced by immunoSEQ multiplex PCR, yet TCRdb's version contains in-frame clones alone and is incomplete. Of 130,000 or so clones listed, 84% are singletons. The material sequenced was PBMCs or T cells enriched from blood (not recorded which). Source of these receptors: a woman in her 30s who had recovered from COVID-19.

The genes are TRBV3-1 (or the pseudogene TRBV3-2) and TRBJ2-1; 10 positions agree with TRBD1. Germline loops: CDR1 LGHDT, CDR2 YNNKEL (reference sequence). V gave up 3 bases and J gave up 11 bases; unmatched junction bases: 4. The CDR3 is made up of 13 amino acids. For the CDR3, the DNA is TGTGCCAGCAGCCAGGGGGGACAGGGGAAGCAGTTCTTC. Translation gives CASSQGGQGKQFF.

As regards this clone: A junction boundary mismatches the germline segment, possibly from a read error. The rearrangement joins TRBV28 to TRBJ1-5; D is unresolved. This CDR3 contains 12 residues. CDR1 is MDHEN, CDR2 SYDVKM, per germline. CDR3 bases: TGTGCCAGCACTTTAAGCTATCAGCCCCAGCATTTT. Amino acids: CASTLSYQPQHF.

With regard to this clone: Within the sample, other DNA sequences also encode this same CDR3. The chain couples TRBV7-9 to TRBJ1-1; possible D gene TRBD1, 6 bases. CDR1 and CDR2 (germline): SEHNR, FQNEAQ (reference sequence). Trimming took 5 bases from V and 1 from J, leaving 8 bases between them. The CDR3 has 13 amino acids. In DNA form, the CDR3 reads TGTGCCAGCAGCCTGGGACAGAACACTGAAGCTTTCTTT. Its translation: CASSLGQNTEAFF.

Notes on this clone: Different DNA sequences within this sample yield the same CDR3. The gene calls are TRBV27 and TRBJ2-7; the D gene is possibly TRBD1 (6 bases). In germline, CDR1 is MNHEY, CDR2 SMNVEV (reference sequence). The ends were cut back, 2 bases at V and 1 base at J, with 9 bases in the middle. The CDR3 contains 14 residues. CDR3: CASSLNRDSYEQYF. The CDR3 DNA follows: TGTGCCAGCAGTTTAAACAGGGATTCCTACGAGCAGTACTTC.

This clone showed up just once. CDR3 nucleotides: TGTGCCAGCAGCGGACAGGGGACGGCTTTCTTT. The encoded protein is CASSGQGTAFF. The gene calls are TRBV9 and TRBJ1-1; 8 bases are shared with TRBD1. CDR1 is SGDLS and CDR2 is YYNGEE in the germline V gene. J was trimmed by 11 bases and V by 3 bases; bases with no gene match: 3. This CDR3 is 11 amino acids long.

The V gene is TRBV5-1, the J gene TRBJ2-1; 13 nucleotides line up with TRBD2. The CDR3 covers 16 residues. The V segment lost 4 bases and the J segment 3 bases; nucleotides outside the gene matches: 4. The germline CDR1 and CDR2 sequences are SGHRS and YFSETQ. In nucleotides, the CDR3 is TGCGCCAGCAGCAAGGGACTAGCGGGAATCTACAATGAGCAGTTCTTC. Residues: CASSKGLAGIYNEQFF.

The genes are TRBV27 and TRBJ1-5; no definite D call. V was pared by 8 bases and J by 2 bases, with 16 bases between. The CDR3 is 15 residues long. The germline V gene has CDR1 MNHEY and CDR2 SMNVEV (reference sequence). Here the CDR3 reads CASRPRASRNQPQHF. CDR3 in DNA: TGTGCCAGCCGCCCGCGGGCTAGTCGCAATCAGCCCCAGCATTTT.

The genes are TRBV25-1 and TRBJ2-3; D gene ambiguous. The length of the CDR3 is 11 residues. Germline V lookup: CDR1 MGHDK, CDR2 SYGVNS. The V gene lost 4 bases and the J gene lost 5 bases, with 4 bases spanning the gap. The DNA of the CDR3 is TGTGCCAGCAGTGGGAGAGATACGCAGTATTTT. Protein product: CASSGRDTQYF.